The clone carrying this T cell receptor beta chain was detected once. Its target is not known. This entry is derived from a study of T cell responses to AZD1222 COVID-19 vaccine. The study, taken as a whole, reports: Most donors were white British and more were female, and clonal diversity was possibly underestimated. With two AZD1222 doses given, Spike-specific TCR breadth and depth both rose.

Libraries were prepared by immunoSEQ multiplex PCR; TCRdb keeps only in-frame clonotypes and omits some of them. The repertoire holds approximately 140,000 clones, with about 93% as singletons. CDR3 length equals 14 residues. Trimming removed 1 base at V and 10 bases at J, with 13 bases between. Germline CDR1 is KGHDR and CDR2 is SFDVKD. The source is an adult in good health. The chain recombines TRBV24-1 with TRBJ2-1, with unresolved D. The sequencing used peripheral blood, collected on day 0 of AZD1222 vaccination. CDR3 in DNA: TGTGCCACCAGTGATTTTGGCACAAAGGGAGAGCAGTTCTTC. Its protein is CATSDFGTKGEQFF.